These 32 T cell receptor beta chains were sequenced from one sample in a study of T-cell reconstitution after alpha-beta-depleted transplantation in children (TCRdb year 2016). Library generation was performed with PCR. The reads were generated on an Illumina HiSeq 2500. To normalize quantification of the TCRbeta repertoire, the TCR libraries were built with molecular barcoding that relied on unique molecular identifiers. TCRdb reanalyzed the raw reads on its own, using fastp at Q25 for trimming and MiXCR for clone calling, and kept in-frame beta chains. Merged by CDR3 protein, the rows form single entries marked with the most common genes and DNA. The sample table lists some 640,000 distinct CDR3 sequences, roughly 17% of them with a count of one. Of the sample, 1.1% is held by the ten largest clones. Material: PBMCs from the stem cell graft donor, obtained from the stem cell graft. Receptor source: a human donor who donated a stem cell graft to a child with acute myeloid leukemia.

The sample holds many counts of this clonotype. The chain is built from TRBV12-3 or TRBV12-4 and TRBJ1-1, with 8 positions matching TRBD1. The trim removed 5 bases at V and 6 bases at J, leaving 11 bases unmatched. The CDR3 is 15 residues long. The CDR3 is CASSNQDRAFAEAFF. DNA of the CDR3: TGTGCCAGCAGTAACCAGGACAGGGCGTTCGCTGAAGCTTTCTTT.

This clonotype was seen a handful of times. The V gene is TRBV7-2, the J gene TRBJ1-2, with D unclear. Trimming removed 0 bases from V and 6 bases from J, with 14 bases in between. This CDR3 is 15 amino acids long. Germline V CDR1 and CDR2: SGHTA, FQGNSA. In DNA form, the CDR3 reads TGTGCCAGCAGCTTAGCCGTGAAGGTCGAGAATGGCTACACCTTC. It translates to CASSLAVKVENGYTF.

This clonotype was found many times. This chain joins TRBV20-1 and TRBJ2-1; tentatively, D is TRBD2 (6 bases). The CDR3 is 15 amino acids. Germline lookup yields CDR1 DFQATT and CDR2 SNEGSKA (reference sequence). The V end was cut by 0 bases, the J end by 5 bases, with 14 bases between. CDR3 residues: CSARDPRGLHNEQFF. The CDR3 DNA reads TGCAGTGCTAGAGATCCTCGAGGACTACACAATGAGCAGTTCTTC.

This chain uses TRBV5-1 with TRBJ1-6, with D possibly matching TRBD1 (6 bases). The germline CDR1 and CDR2 sequences are SGHRS and YFSETQ. Trimming cost V 5 bases and J 6 bases, with 12 bases left between them. CDR3 length: 14 residues. The CDR3 coding sequence is TGCGCCAGCAGAGGAAGGACAGCTAATTCACCCCTCCACTTT. Translated: CASRGRTANSPLHF.

This clonotype was seen only a few times. V gene TRBV20-1 combines with J gene TRBJ2-1; no clear D gene. The CDR3 has 12 amino acids. Germline CDR1 and CDR2: DFQATT and SNEGSKA (reference sequence). Between the trimmed V and J ends, which lost 6 bases and 6 bases, there was a span of 12 bases. In DNA form, the CDR3 reads TGCAGTGCGTCGTTGGGTCCCAATGAGCAGTTCTTC. Encoded protein: CSASLGPNEQFF.

CDR3 in amino acids: CSARFTEAAYGYTF. The CDR3 bases are TGCAGTGCTAGATTCACGGAAGCGGCCTATGGCTACACCTTC. This chain links TRBV20-1 with TRBJ1-2; no definite D call. The V gene's germline CDR1 is DFQATT and CDR2 SNEGSKA (reference sequence). The CDR3 has 14 residues. Trimming cost V 2 bases and J 4 bases, with 14 bases left between them.

In this sample, this clonotype turned up many times. The chain uses TRBV6-1 and TRBJ2-5; TRBD1 is a possible D gene (6 bases). The germline V and J ends were trimmed by 6 bases and 0 bases, with 14 bases remaining between them. From germline, CDR1 is MNHNS and CDR2 SASEGT. The CDR3 loop spans 15 amino acids. CDR3 residues: CASRKTDSYQETQYF. The DNA of the CDR3 is TGTGCCAGCAGGAAAACGGACAGCTACCAAGAGACCCAGTACTTC.

In this sample, this clonotype turned up a few times. This chain joins TRBV20-1 and TRBJ1-1; perhaps TRBD1 as D (6 bases). With 3 bases removed from V and 6 bases from J, the gap between germline ends came to 8 bases. The CDR3 has 11 residues. Germline V gives CDR1 DFQATT, CDR2 SNEGSKA (reference sequence). CDR3 region: CSASRTAEAFF. Written as DNA, the CDR3 is TGCAGTGCTAGCCGGACAGCTGAAGCTTTCTTT.

This clonotype was counted a few times. The rearrangement links TRBV13 to TRBJ2-2; D ambiguous. The CDR3 extends over 14 amino acids. V dropped 5 bases and J dropped 2 bases, with 9 bases sitting between them. Germline CDR1 is PRHDT and CDR2 is FYEKMQ (reference sequence). The CDR3 here is CASSPTFNTGELFF. CDR3 coding DNA: TGTGCCAGCAGCCCCACTTTTAACACCGGGGAGCTGTTTTTT.

This chain uses TRBV7-6 with TRBJ2-1, with D possibly matching TRBD1 (6 bases). Germline CDR1 and CDR2: SGHVS and FNYEAQ. The CDR3 runs 14 residues. Trimming left V 2 bases short and J 10 bases short, with 15 bases between. The CDR3 DNA reads TGTGCCAGCAGCTTATCCCAGGGGTTGGGGGAGCAGTTCTTC. Translated: CASSLSQGLGEQFF.

This clonotype was seen a few times. The V and J genes are TRBV27 and TRBJ1-5, with TRBD1 as a possible D gene (6 bases). In germline, CDR1 is MNHEY, CDR2 SMNVEV (reference sequence). V lost 5 bases and J 2 bases, leaving 13 bases between the germline ends. CDR3 length: 15 residues. The chain's CDR3 is CASSLQGVGNQPQHF. For the CDR3, the DNA is TGTGCCAGCAGTCTACAGGGAGTGGGCAATCAGCCCCAGCATTTT.

Concerning this clonotype: This sequence may be a read error, since a much larger clone differs from it by one base. The chain carries TRBV12-3 or TRBV12-4 and TRBJ2-2; no clear D. This CDR3 region has 12 residues. Trimming stripped 6 bases from V and 2 bases from J, with 4 bases between. The CDR3 protein is CASSDNTGELFF. The CDR3 nucleotides are TGTGCCAGCAGCGATAACACCGGGGAGCTGTTTTTT.

The chain is built from TRBV15 and TRBJ2-5; possible D gene TRBD2, 5 bases. CDR3 length: 13 amino acids. CDR1 and CDR2 (germline): LNHNV, YYDKDF (reference sequence). V shed 5 bases and J shed 5 bases, with 12 bases lying between them. Here the CDR3 reads CATSGLKDETQYF. The CDR3 coding sequence is TGTGCCACCAGCGGACTGAAGGATGAGACCCAGTACTTC.

In regard to this clonotype: With a much larger clone just one base away, this may be a read error. This chain links TRBV6-5 with TRBJ1-1; D uncertain. There are 15 residues in the CDR3. Germline CDR1 MNHEY, CDR2 SVGAGI. Between the trimmed V and J ends, which lost 0 bases and 1 base, there was a span of 9 bases. This CDR3 is CASSYSGFANTEAFF. CDR3 bases: TGTGCCAGCAGTTACTCTGGGTTTGCGAACACTGAAGCTTTCTTT.

The chain combines TRBV4-3 with TRBJ1-2; maybe TRBD1 (5 bases). CDR1 LGHNA and CDR2 YSLEER come from the germline V gene. There are 17 residues in the CDR3. Deletions cut 0 bases from V and 5 bases from J, with 19 bases between. The CDR3 is CASSQEALGTDRYGYTF. DNA for the CDR3: TGCGCCAGCAGCCAAGAAGCTTTGGGGACCGATCGGTATGGCTACACCTTC.

Notes on this clonotype: Just one base apart from a much larger clone, this may be a read error. This chain connects TRBV6-1 to TRBJ2-1, with D tentatively TRBD1 or TRBD2 (5 bases each). V was shortened by 8 bases and J by 3 bases, with 14 bases between the two germline ends. The CDR3 sequence is 14 residues long. Germline CDR1 and CDR2: MNHNS and SASEGT. The CDR3 sequence: CASGTPGFYNEQFF. CDR3 nucleotide sequence: TGTGCCAGCGGGACCCCTGGGTTCTACAATGAGCAGTTCTTC.

The table lists this clonotype with many counts. The chain has TRBV6-5 and TRBJ1-4, with a weak D call TRBD1 (5 bases). CDR3 size: 14 residues. CDR1 is MNHEY and CDR2 is SVGAGI in the germline V gene. The V end was cut by 4 bases, the J end by 1 base, with 7 bases between. The CDR3 coding sequence is TGTGCCAGCAGTTCTCAGGGAACTAATGAAAAACTGTTTTTT. This sequence encodes CASSSQGTNEKLFF.

V gene TRBV14 combines with J gene TRBJ1-2; TRBD1 agrees at 10 bases. This CDR3 comprises 15 residues. J was trimmed by 8 bases and V by 4 bases; bases with no gene match: 10. Germline V gene data show CDR1 as SGHDN and CDR2 as FVKESK. In nucleotides, the CDR3 is TGTGCCAGCAGCCTTACTCCGGGACAGGGGAACGGCTACACCTTC. Translating gives CASSLTPGQGNGYTF.

The table lists this clonotype with many counts. The chain joins TRBV29-1 to TRBJ2-3, with D possibly being TRBD1 (6 bases). V lost 6 bases, J lost 6 bases, and 13 bases lay in between. This CDR3 is 12 amino acids long. In germline, CDR1 is SQVTM, CDR2 ANQGSEA. CDR3 in amino acids: CSVSTGLDTQYF. The CDR3 nucleotides are TGCAGCGTCTCAACAGGGTTGGATACGCAGTATTTT.

In its sample, this clonotype was seen many times. The chain recombines TRBV7-2 with TRBJ2-1, with D perhaps matching TRBD1 (5 bases). This CDR3 comprises 12 residues. From germline, CDR1 is SGHTA and CDR2 FQGNSA. Trimming took 9 bases from V and 6 from J, leaving 12 bases between them. The CDR3 nucleotides are TGTGCCAGGAAACGTAGGGGCAATGAGCAGTTCTTC. The encoded protein is CARKRRGNEQFF.

The CDR3 loop reads CASSEKVRTEAFF. Written as DNA, the CDR3 is TGTGCCAGCAGTGAGAAGGTCCGCACTGAAGCTTTCTTT. The chain employs TRBV2 and TRBJ1-1; D is undetermined. This CDR3 has 13 amino acids. The V and J ends lost 3 bases and 4 bases respectively, with 9 bases between them. The germline V gene has CDR1 SNHLY and CDR2 FYNNEI.

The chain combines TRBV27 with TRBJ2-3, with 13 bases identical to TRBD2. The germline CDR1 and CDR2 sequences are MNHEY and SMNVEV (reference sequence). V trimming: 0 bases; J trimming: 6 bases; junction bases outside the gene matches: 9. The CDR3 totals 18 residues. This CDR3 reads CASSLSGTSGAPRDTQYF. The CDR3 DNA sequence: TGTGCCAGCAGTTTATCTGGGACTAGCGGGGCCCCCAGGGATACGCAGTATTTT.

The chain employs TRBV7-2 and TRBJ2-1, with D perhaps TRBD1 or TRBD2 (6 bases each). The CDR3 runs 16 residues. V lost 5 bases and J lost 0, with 14 bases in between. Germline values: CDR1 SGHTA, CDR2 FQGNSA. The CDR3 bases are TGTGCCAGCAGCCGTCGGAGGGGGGCCTCCTACAATGAGCAGTTCTTC. Protein sequence: CASSRRRGASYNEQFF. Full variable domain (remainder filled in from reference TRBV7-2 and TRBJ2-1): GAGVSQSPSNKVTEKGKDVELRCDPISGHTALYWYRQSLGQGLEFLIYFQGNSAPDKSGLPSDRFSAERTGGSVSTLTIQRTQQEDSAVYLCASSRRRGASYNEQFFGPGTRLTVL.

A note on this clonotype: Just one base apart from a much larger clone, this may be a read error. V and J are TRBV6-1 and TRBJ1-2; D gene uncertain. Germline-derived CDR1 and CDR2 are MNHNS and SASEGT. This CDR3 has 13 residues. V gave up 5 bases and J gave up 5 bases, with 12 bases separating them. The CDR3 sequence: CASSPSEAYGYTF. CDR3 nucleotides: TGTGCCAGCAGTCCAAGTGAGGCATATGGCTACACCTTC.

The chain joins TRBV7-2 to TRBJ2-3, with TRBD2 matching over 10 bases. The CDR3 has 14 amino acids. Germline lookup yields CDR1 SGHTA and CDR2 FQGNSA. The J segment lost 11 bases and the V segment lost 8 bases, leaving 13 bases of the junction unmatched. The CDR3 sequence is CASGREAGGRWQYF. In DNA form, the CDR3 reads TGTGCCAGCGGACGAGAAGCGGGGGGGCGTTGGCAGTATTTT.

The chain has TRBV28 and TRBJ2-4, with unresolved D. CDR1 is MDHEN, CDR2 SYDVKM, per germline. The V gene lost 4 bases and the J gene lost 1 base, with 11 bases spanning the gap. The CDR3 contains 15 residues. CDR3 residues: CASSSRRAAKNIQYF. The CDR3 region has the DNA TGTGCCAGCAGTTCCCGTCGGGCCGCCAAAAACATTCAGTACTTC.

This chain uses TRBV11-2 with TRBJ2-1; TRBD2 matches at 9 bases. The V and J ends lost 1 base and 2 bases, in that order; junction bases with no gene match: 6. From germline, CDR1 is SGHAT and CDR2 FQNNGV. The CDR3 extends over 17 amino acids. For the CDR3, the DNA is TGTGCCAGCAGCTTAGGGGGCGGGGGGGGAACCTACAATGAGCAGTTCTTC. Its translation is CASSLGGGGGTYNEQFF.

This clonotype showed up many times. The rearrangement links TRBV7-2 to TRBJ2-1; 10 nucleotides align to TRBD1. The CDR3 covers 16 residues. V gave up 5 bases and J gave up 7 bases; unmatched junction bases: 11. Germline values: CDR1 SGHTA, CDR2 FQGNSA. CDR3 coding DNA: TGTGCCAGCAGCCTCCGCCGTCGACAGGGGGCAAATGAGCAGTTCTTC. This codes for CASSLRRRQGANEQFF.

The rearrangement uses TRBV13 and TRBJ1-2; TRBD1 aligns across 10 bases. The germline CDR1 and CDR2 sequences are PRHDT and FYEKMQ (reference sequence). Trimming at V came to 4 bases and at J to 4 bases, leaving 3 bases not matched to a gene. The CDR3 sequence is 14 residues long. CDR3: CASSSDRGGYGYTF. In nucleotides, the CDR3 is TGTGCCAGCAGCTCGGACAGGGGGGGCTATGGCTACACCTTC. The whole variable domain, remainder taken from reference TRBV13 and TRBJ1-2, is AAGVIQSPRHLIKEKRETATLKCYPIPRHDTVYWYQQGPGQDPQFLISFYEKMQSDKGSIPDRFSAQQFSDYHSELNMSSLELGDSALYFCASSSDRGGYGYTFGSGTRLTVV.

This clonotype was counted at least ten times. The CDR3 DNA reads TGTGCCAGCAGCTTAGGGGAAAGCACAGGGAGGACTGAAGCTTTCTTT. Its protein is CASSLGESTGRTEAFF. This chain joins TRBV7-6 and TRBJ1-1; the D gene is possibly TRBD1 (6 bases). V lost 1 base and J lost 5, with 17 bases in between. CDR1 SGHVS and CDR2 FNYEAQ come from the germline V gene. The CDR3 covers 16 residues.

This clonotype came up a few times. The genes are TRBV11-2 and TRBJ2-1, with 8 bases identical to TRBD2. The germline gives CDR1 SGHAT, CDR2 FQNNGV. The CDR3 runs 16 residues. With V trimmed by 0 bases and J by 9 bases, 10 bases remained unmatched. The CDR3 nucleotides are TGTGCCAGCAGCTTAGAAGGGGTAGCGGGGCTGACTGAGCAGTTCTTC. Its protein is CASSLEGVAGLTEQFF.

This clonotype was seen a handful of times. The chain carries TRBV4-3 and TRBJ2-2; D tentatively reads TRBD1 or TRBD2 (6 bases each). The V and J ends lost 6 bases and 0 bases respectively, with 8 bases between them. The CDR3 consists of 14 residues. Germline V lookup: CDR1 LGHNA, CDR2 YSLEER. CDR3 nucleotide sequence: TGCGCCAGCAGGGAGGGGGCGAACACCGGGGAGCTGTTTTTT. Its protein product is CASREGANTGELFF.